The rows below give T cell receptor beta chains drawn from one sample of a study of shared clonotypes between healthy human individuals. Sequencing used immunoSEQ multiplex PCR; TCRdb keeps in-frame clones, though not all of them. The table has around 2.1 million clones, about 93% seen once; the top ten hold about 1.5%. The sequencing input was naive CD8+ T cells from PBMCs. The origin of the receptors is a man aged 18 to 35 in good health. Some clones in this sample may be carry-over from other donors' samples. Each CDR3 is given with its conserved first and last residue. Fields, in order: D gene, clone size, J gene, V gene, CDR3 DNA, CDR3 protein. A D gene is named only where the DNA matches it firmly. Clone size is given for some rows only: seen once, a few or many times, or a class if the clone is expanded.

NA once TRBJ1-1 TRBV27 TGTGCCAGCAGTTTATCGGGCGGCATGGCGTACACTGAAGCTTTCTTT CASSLSGGMAYTEAFF
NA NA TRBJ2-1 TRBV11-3 TGTGCCAGCAGCCCTAACGGGACGTCACTCTACAATGAGCAGTTCTTC CASSPNGTSLYNEQFF
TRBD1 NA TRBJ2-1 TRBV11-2 TGTGCCAGCAGAGACAGGGGGGCGACGCGGGACAATGAGCAGTTCTTC CASRDRGATRDNEQFF
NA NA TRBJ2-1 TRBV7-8 TGTGCCAGCAGCTTAGCGGGAGCGCGCAATGAGCAGTTCTTC CASSLAGARNEQFF
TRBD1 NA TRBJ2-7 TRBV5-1 TGCGCCAGCAGCCTCCGGGACAGTTACGAGCAGTACTTC CASSLRDSYEQYF
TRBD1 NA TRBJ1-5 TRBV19 TGTGCCAGTAGTATCAGGGGGCAAGCGCCCCAGCATTTT CASSIRGQAPQHF
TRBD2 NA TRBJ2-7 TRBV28 TGTGCCAGCAGTTTAAGGGTTATCGGTAGCGGGCTCTCTTCCTACGAGCAGTACTTC CASSLRVIGSGLSSYEQYF
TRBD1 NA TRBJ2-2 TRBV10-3 TGTGCCATCACTGGGGACAGGTACGCGAACACCGGGGAGCTGTTTTTT CAITGDRYANTGELFF
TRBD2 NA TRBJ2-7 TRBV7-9 TGTGCCAGCAGCTTAAGTCTAGCGGGAGACTACGAGCAGTACTTC CASSLSLAGDYEQYF
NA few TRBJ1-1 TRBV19 TGTGCCAGTAAATTGCGGGGAGCGTTGGAAGCTTTCTTT CASKLRGALEAFF
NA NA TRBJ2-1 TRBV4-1 TGCGCCAGCAGCCACAATCTGGGGATCAATGAGCAGTTCTTC CASSHNLGINEQFF
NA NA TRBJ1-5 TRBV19 TGTGCCAGTAATATATGGGAGAGAGGGGACCTTCAGCCCCAGCATTTT CASNIWERGDLQPQHF
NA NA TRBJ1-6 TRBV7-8 TGTGCCAGCAGCGCCTACTCCGGGGAGGGTTCACCCCTCCACTTT CASSAYSGEGSPLHF
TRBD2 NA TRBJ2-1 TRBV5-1 TGCGCCAGCAGCTGGGGACTAGCGGGAGGTGAGCAGTTCTTC CASSWGLAGGEQFF
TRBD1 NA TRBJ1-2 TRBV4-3 TGCGCCAGCAGCCCCAGACAGGGAGCTCTTGGCTACACCTTC CASSPRQGALGYTF
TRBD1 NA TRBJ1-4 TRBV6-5 TGTGCCAGCAGTTTCGCCAGGACAGGGCCGCTAGGAAAACTGTTTTTT CASSFARTGPLGKLFF
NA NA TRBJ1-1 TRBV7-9 TGTGCCAGCAGCTCTCCGGGACTGATGAACACTGAAGCTTTCTTT CASSSPGLMNTEAFF
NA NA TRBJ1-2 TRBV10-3 TGTGCCATCAGTGAGTCGACTGATGGCTACACCTTC CAISESTDGYTF
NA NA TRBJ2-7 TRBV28 TGTGCCAGCAGCCCCGGGCCCGAGCAGTACTTC CASSPGPEQYF